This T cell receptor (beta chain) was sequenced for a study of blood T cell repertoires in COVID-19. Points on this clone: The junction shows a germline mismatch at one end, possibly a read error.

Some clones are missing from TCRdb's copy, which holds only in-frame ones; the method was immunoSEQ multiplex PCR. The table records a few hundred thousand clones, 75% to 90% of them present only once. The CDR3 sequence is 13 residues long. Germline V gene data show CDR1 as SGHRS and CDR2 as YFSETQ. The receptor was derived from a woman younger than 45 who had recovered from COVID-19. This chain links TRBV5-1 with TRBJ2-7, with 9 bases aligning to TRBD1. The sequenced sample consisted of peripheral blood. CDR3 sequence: CASSLIPGDRDWF. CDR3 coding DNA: TGCGCCAGCAGCTTGATCCCCGGGGACAGGGATTGGTTC.